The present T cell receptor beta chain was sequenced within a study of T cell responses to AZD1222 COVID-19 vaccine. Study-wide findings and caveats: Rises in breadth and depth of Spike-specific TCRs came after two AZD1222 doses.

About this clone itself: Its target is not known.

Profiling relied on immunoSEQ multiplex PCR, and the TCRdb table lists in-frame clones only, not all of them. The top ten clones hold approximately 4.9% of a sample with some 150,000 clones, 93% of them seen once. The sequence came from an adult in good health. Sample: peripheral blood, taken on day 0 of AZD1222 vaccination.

The CDR3 nucleotides read TGTGCCAGCGCCTCGTTTGGTAGCGCTCGAAATTCCGGGGAGCTGTTTTTT. The encoded protein is CASASFGSARNSGELFF. The genes are TRBV28 and TRBJ2-2; a possible D gene is TRBD2 (5 bases). The CDR3 totals 17 residues. The germline V gene has CDR1 MDHEN and CDR2 SYDVKM. With 8 bases removed from V and 6 bases from J, the gap between germline ends came to 25 bases.